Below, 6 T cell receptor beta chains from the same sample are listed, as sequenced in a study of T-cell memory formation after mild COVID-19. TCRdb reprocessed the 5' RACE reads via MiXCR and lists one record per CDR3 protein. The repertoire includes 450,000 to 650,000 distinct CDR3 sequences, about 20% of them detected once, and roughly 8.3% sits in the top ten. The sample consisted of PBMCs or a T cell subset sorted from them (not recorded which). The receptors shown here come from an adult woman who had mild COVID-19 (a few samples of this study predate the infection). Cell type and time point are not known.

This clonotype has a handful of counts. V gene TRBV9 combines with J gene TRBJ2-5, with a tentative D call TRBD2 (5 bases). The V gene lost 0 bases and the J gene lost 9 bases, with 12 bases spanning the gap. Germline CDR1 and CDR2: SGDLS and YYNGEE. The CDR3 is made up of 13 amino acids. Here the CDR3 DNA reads TGTGCCAGCAGCGTAGGAGGACTCACGGCCCAGTACTTC. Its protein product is CASSVGGLTAQYF.

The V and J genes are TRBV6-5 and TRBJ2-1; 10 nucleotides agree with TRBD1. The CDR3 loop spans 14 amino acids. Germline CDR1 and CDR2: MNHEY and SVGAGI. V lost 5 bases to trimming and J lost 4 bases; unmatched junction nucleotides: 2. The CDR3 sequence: CASSEGQGYNEQFF. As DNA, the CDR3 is TGTGCCAGCAGTGAGGGACAGGGGTACAATGAGCAGTTCTTC.

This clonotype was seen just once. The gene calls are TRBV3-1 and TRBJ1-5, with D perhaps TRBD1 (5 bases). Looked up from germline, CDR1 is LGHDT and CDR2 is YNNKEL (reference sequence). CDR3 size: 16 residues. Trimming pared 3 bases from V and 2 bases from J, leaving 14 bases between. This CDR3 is CASSQSGLSGNQPQHF. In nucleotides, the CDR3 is TGTGCCAGCAGCCAGTCAGGGTTGAGCGGCAATCAGCCCCAGCATTTT.

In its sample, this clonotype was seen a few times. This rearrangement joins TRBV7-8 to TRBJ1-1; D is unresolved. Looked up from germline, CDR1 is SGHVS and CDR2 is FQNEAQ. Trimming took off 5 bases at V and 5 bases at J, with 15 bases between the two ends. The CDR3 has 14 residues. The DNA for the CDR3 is TGTGCCAGCAGCCCTTGGGCGGCCTGGACTGAAGCTTTCTTT. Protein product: CASSPWAAWTEAFF.

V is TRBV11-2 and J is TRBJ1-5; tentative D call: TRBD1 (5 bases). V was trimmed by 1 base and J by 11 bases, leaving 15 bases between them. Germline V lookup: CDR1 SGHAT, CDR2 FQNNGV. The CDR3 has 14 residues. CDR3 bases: TGTGCCAGCAGCTTAGTAGCAGGGTCTAGGACCCAGCATTTT. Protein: CASSLVAGSRTQHF.

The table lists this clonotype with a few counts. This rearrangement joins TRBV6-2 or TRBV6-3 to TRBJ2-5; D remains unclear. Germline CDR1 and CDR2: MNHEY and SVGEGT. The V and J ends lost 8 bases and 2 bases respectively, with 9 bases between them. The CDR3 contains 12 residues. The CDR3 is CASSNNQETQYF. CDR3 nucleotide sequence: TGTGCCAGCTCGAACAATCAAGAGACCCAGTACTTC.